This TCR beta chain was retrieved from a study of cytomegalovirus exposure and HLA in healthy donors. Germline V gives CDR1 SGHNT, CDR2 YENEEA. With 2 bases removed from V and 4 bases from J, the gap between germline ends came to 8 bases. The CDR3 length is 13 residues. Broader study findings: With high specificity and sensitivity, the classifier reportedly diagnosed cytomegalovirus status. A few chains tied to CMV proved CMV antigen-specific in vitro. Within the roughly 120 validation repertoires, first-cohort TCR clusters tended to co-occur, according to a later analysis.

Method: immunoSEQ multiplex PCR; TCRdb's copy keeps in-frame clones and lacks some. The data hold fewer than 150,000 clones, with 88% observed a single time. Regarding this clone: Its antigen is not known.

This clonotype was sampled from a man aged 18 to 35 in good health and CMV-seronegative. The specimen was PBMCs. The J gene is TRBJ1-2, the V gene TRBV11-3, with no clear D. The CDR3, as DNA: TGTGCCAGCAGCTTATCCCCGGGCTATGGCTACACCTTC. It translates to CASSLSPGYGYTF.